This is a list of T cell receptor beta chains from one sample in a study of control samples from healthy donors and cancer patients. Clones were sequenced by immunoSEQ multiplex PCR, and TCRdb holds only the in-frame ones, with some missing. The table lists 150,000 to 200,000 clones, nearly 90% of them singletons. Material for sequencing was blood. The origin of the receptors is a woman in her fifties or sixties in good health. Each CDR3 is given with its conserved first and last residue. The D gene is left open where the match is weak. Rows give clone size only sometimes, using once, few, many, or a class for an expanded clone.

NA	TRBV28	TRBJ2-1	NA	TGTGCCAGCAGTTTGTCAGGGGAGAGTGAGCAGTTCTTC	CASSLSGESEQFF
NA	TRBV9	TRBJ1-1	NA	TGTGCCAGCAGCGTAGAGGGGGTGTTTGAAGCTTTCTTT	CASSVEGVFEAFF
NA	TRBV24-1	TRBJ1-5	NA	TGTGCCACCAGTGAGACCCGACCGGGAGGCAATCAGCCCCAGCATTTT	CATSETRPGGNQPQHF
TRBD1	TRBV3-1/TRBV3-2	TRBJ1-2	NA	TGTGCCAGCAGCCAGTGGGGACAGGGTAACTATGGCTACACCTTC	CASSQWGQGNYGYTF
NA	TRBV7-2	TRBJ2-2	NA	TGTGCCAGCAGCTTACAGGGGAACACCGGGGAGCTGTTTTTT	CASSLQGNTGELFF
NA	TRBV30	TRBJ2-7	few	TGTGCCTGGAGCAGGACGTACGAGCAGTACTTC	CAWSRTYEQYF
TRBD1	TRBV13	TRBJ1-6	NA	TGTGCCAGCAGCATAAACGGACAGGGGCTTGGGTCCTATAATTCACCCCTCCACTTT	CASSINGQGLGSYNSPLHF
NA	TRBV5-8	TRBJ2-3	NA	TGTGCCAGCAGCTTAGGGGGGGGGCTGGCAGATACGCAGTATTTT	CASSLGGGLADTQYF
NA	TRBV2	TRBJ2-1	NA	TGTGCCAGCACCGGTGGGCAGAACAATGAGCAGTTCTTC	CASTGGQNNEQFF
TRBD1	TRBV11-2	TRBJ2-6	NA	TGTGCCAGCAGCCCCATCCTAGGACAGGGGACTGGGGCCAACGTCCTGACTTTC	CASSPILGQGTGANVLTF
NA	TRBV5-1	TRBJ2-2	NA	TGCGCCAGCAGAGGCGGGATAAACACCGGGGAGCTGTTTTTT	CASRGGINTGELFF
TRBD2	TRBV28	TRBJ2-2	NA	TGTGCCAGCAGAACCTACCTGGAGGGAGGGTGGGACACCGGGGAGCTGTTTTTT	CASRTYLEGGWDTGELFF
NA	TRBV28	TRBJ1-2	NA	TGTGCCAGCAGTTATGGGGGCGCGGACTATGGCTACACCTTC	CASSYGGADYGYTF
NA	TRBV4-1	TRBJ1-2	NA	TGCGCCAGCAGCCAAGACTCAGGCTATGGCTACACCTTC	CASSQDSGYGYTF
NA	TRBV27	TRBJ1-5	NA	TGTGCCAGCAGTTTGGTATATAGCAATCAGCCCCAGCATTTT	CASSLVYSNQPQHF
TRBD1	TRBV27	TRBJ2-7	once	TGTGCCAGCAGTTTATTGGGCAGGGGGCTAAGTAACGAGCAGTACTTC	CASSLLGRGLSNEQYF
TRBD2	TRBV19	TRBJ2-7	NA	TGTGCCAGTAGTAGAAAGACTAGCGGGAACCTTGGTTACGAGCAGTACTTC	CASSRKTSGNLGYEQYF
TRBD1	TRBV28	TRBJ2-3	NA	TGTGCCAGCAGCCGAGACAGGGGAGATACGCAGTATTTT	CASSRDRGDTQYF
NA	TRBV7-2	TRBJ2-5	NA	TGTGCCAGCAGCTTAGAGGGGACCCAGTACTTC	CASSLEGTQYF
NA	TRBV24-1	TRBJ2-7	once	TGTGCCACCAGTGATACTAGGAGCTCCTACGAGCAGTACTTC	CATSDTRSSYEQYF